The TCR beta chain under discussion was sequenced for a study of blood T cell repertoires in COVID-19. Sequencing used immunoSEQ multiplex PCR; TCRdb keeps in-frame clones, though not all of them. The table records roughly 390,000 clones, 75% to 90% of them present only once. The clonotype comes from a young woman with acute or convalescent COVID-19. Sequencing used peripheral blood.

CDR3 protein: CATSDPGTGGDTQYF. As DNA, the CDR3 is TGTGCCACCAGTGACCCGGGGACAGGGGGAGATACGCAGTATTTT. This rearrangement joins TRBV24-1 to TRBJ2-3; 11 bases map to TRBD1. Germline V gene data show CDR1 as KGHDR and CDR2 as SFDVKD. The ends lost 4 bases at V and 5 bases at J; junction bases unmatched: 4. There are 15 residues in the CDR3.